The entry that follows covers one T cell receptor (beta chain) sequence. Antigen: not known. This record comes from a study of a mutant IDH1 vaccine in newly diagnosed glioma. On the study more broadly: Vaccinations were initiated 4-6 weeks following radiotherapy alone, or were given together with temozolomide cycles. Earlier care involved radiotherapy, temozolomide, or both, and the majority received both.

Trimming pared 5 bases from V and 2 bases from J, leaving 20 bases between. The CDR3 extends over 17 amino acids. Germline V gives CDR1 MDHEN, CDR2 SYDVKM. Specified time point: week 47, end of study. Every single dose of the vaccine, 300 ug of mutant IDH1 20-mer peptide, came with topical imiquimod. The protocol was immunoSEQ multiplex PCR, while the TCRdb copy is restricted to in-frame clones and leaves out a portion. The sample has around 84,000 clones, roughly 77% seen once. The clonotype comes from a man aged 40-50 years with glioma. The chain uses TRBV28 and TRBJ2-3; a possible D gene is TRBD1 (5 bases). This specimen consisted of PBMCs, obtained from a glioma patient whose treatment included an IDH1 peptide vaccine. CDR3 bases: TGTGCCAGCAGTCCCTCAGGCGCAGGGCGGCACACAGATACGCAGTATTTT. This gives the protein CASSPSGAGRHTDTQYF.